What follows are 31 T cell receptor beta chains derived from one specimen sequenced in a study of shared clonotypes between healthy human individuals. Generated by immunoSEQ multiplex PCR, the TCRdb table keeps only in-frame clones and is missing some. The sample yields about 680,000 clones, approximately 79% seen once. Sequencing input: memory CD4+ T cells sorted from blood. Subset noted: CD45RA-negative fraction. The receptors here all came from a woman in her twenties or thirties in good health.

This chain connects TRBV27 to TRBJ1-5; D gene uncertain. The ends were cut back, 2 bases at V and 0 bases at J, with 8 bases in the middle. The CDR3 runs to 15 residues. The V gene's germline CDR1 is MNHEY and CDR2 SMNVEV (reference sequence). The CDR3 DNA reads TGTGCCAGCAGTTTAATAGGGATTAGCAATCAGCCCCAGCATTTT. Translated, it gives CASSLIGISNQPQHF.

The chain recombines TRBV6-1 with TRBJ1-2; 9 bases map to TRBD1. The CDR3 contains 14 residues. Germline loops: CDR1 MNHNS, CDR2 SASEGT. Losses at the gene ends were 4 bases for V and 5 bases for J; bases not matched to a gene: 5. The CDR3 is CASSGQGGRYGYTF. The DNA for the CDR3 is TGTGCCAGCAGTGGACAGGGGGGAAGGTATGGCTACACCTTC.

The rearrangement uses TRBV7-9 and TRBJ2-6; 7 bases match TRBD1. V was clipped by 5 bases and J by 2 bases; unmatched bases: 6. CDR1 is SEHNR, CDR2 FQNEAQ, per germline (reference sequence). This CDR3 spans 16 amino acids. CDR3 protein: CASSMGQSTGANVLTF. For the CDR3, the DNA is TGTGCCAGCAGCATGGGACAGAGCACTGGGGCCAACGTCCTGACTTTC. The full variable domain, completed using reference TRBV7-9 and TRBJ2-6, is DTGVSQNPRHKITKRGQNVTFRCDPISEHNRLYWYRQTLGQGPEFLTYFQNEAQLEKSRLLSDRFSAERPKGSFSTLEIQRTEQGDSAMYLCASSMGQSTGANVLTFGAGSRLTVL.

Turning to this clone: This CDR3 is also generated by other DNA sequences in the sample. The chain joins TRBV18 to TRBJ2-1, with 8 bases lining up with TRBD1. The length of the CDR3 is 14 residues. The germline V gene has CDR1 KGHSH and CDR2 LQKENI. Trimming cost V 6 bases and J 4 bases; bases outside gene matches: 5. This CDR3 reads CASSPGTGYNEQFF. In DNA form, the CDR3 reads TGTGCCAGCTCTCCCGGGACAGGATACAATGAGCAGTTCTTC. The full variable domain, rest sourced from reference TRBV18 and TRBJ2-1, is NAGVMQNPRHLVRRRGQEARLRCSPMKGHSHVYWYRQLPEEGLKFMVYLQKENIIDESGMPKERFSAEFPKEGPSILRIQQVVRGDSAAYFCASSPGTGYNEQFFGPGTRLTVL.

V is TRBV2 and J is TRBJ1-5; D gene unclear. The germline V gene encodes CDR1 SNHLY and CDR2 FYNNEI. This CDR3 has 13 amino acids. V dropped 3 bases and J dropped 2 bases, with 5 bases sitting between them. The CDR3 reads CASSDWGNQPQHF. CDR3 nucleotides: TGTGCCAGCAGTGATTGGGGCAATCAGCCCCAGCATTTT.

The V gene is TRBV10-2, the J gene TRBJ2-2, with a tentative D call TRBD2 (5 bases). Trimming cost V 0 bases and J 3 bases, with 11 bases left between them. Germline CDR1 is WSHSY and CDR2 is SAAADI. The CDR3 runs 16 residues. This chain's CDR3 is CASSESTGMDTGELFF. CDR3 in DNA: TGCGCCAGCAGTGAGTCAACGGGGATGGACACCGGGGAGCTGTTTTTT.

This chain links TRBV7-8 with TRBJ1-1; D may be TRBD1 (6 bases). The CDR3 covers 15 residues. Trimming took off 5 bases at V and 5 bases at J, with 18 bases between the two ends. Germline loops: CDR1 SGHVS, CDR2 FQNEAQ. The CDR3 protein is CASSQGLGGYTEAFF. The DNA for the CDR3 is TGTGCCAGCAGCCAAGGTCTAGGGGGATATACTGAAGCTTTCTTT.

The V gene is TRBV5-4, the J gene TRBJ2-7; tentative D call: TRBD1 (6 bases). Trimming left V 4 bases short and J 1 base short, with 15 bases between. Germline CDR1 reads SGHNT; CDR2 reads YYREEE (reference sequence). This CDR3 comprises 15 residues. CDR3 in amino acids: CASSPGTTASYEQYF. CDR3 nucleotide sequence: TGTGCCAGCAGCCCCGGGACAACCGCATCCTACGAGCAGTACTTC.

This clone was observed a few times. The chain carries TRBV14 and TRBJ2-3, with 7 bases aligning to TRBD2. Trimming removed 2 bases from V and 3 bases from J; junction bases left unmatched: 2. This CDR3 is built from 14 residues. The germline V gene has CDR1 SGHDN and CDR2 FVKESK. The CDR3 reads CASSQQLATDTQYF. Written as DNA, the CDR3 is TGTGCCAGCAGCCAACAACTAGCGACAGATACGCAGTATTTT.

The chain has TRBV10-2 and TRBJ1-5; no clear D gene. Trimming took 6 bases from V and 3 from J, leaving 9 bases between them. The CDR3 covers 13 residues. CDR1 is WSHSY and CDR2 is SAAADI in the germline V gene. In nucleotides, the CDR3 is TGCGCCAGCAGGGAATTAGACAATCAGCCCCAGCATTTT. Amino acid sequence: CASRELDNQPQHF.

Only a few counts were recorded for this clone. The chain uses TRBV18 and TRBJ1-1; no definite D call. CDR1 and CDR2 (germline): KGHSH, LQKENI. With 3 bases removed from V and 0 bases from J, the gap between germline ends came to 14 bases. The CDR3 runs to 16 residues. The CDR3: CASSPPGKAMNTEAFF. Here the CDR3 DNA reads TGTGCCAGCTCACCCCCCGGCAAAGCCATGAACACTGAAGCTTTCTTT. Combining the CDR3 with reference TRBV18 and TRBJ1-1 gives the whole variable domain NAGVMQNPRHLVRRRGQEARLRCSPMKGHSHVYWYRQLPEEGLKFMVYLQKENIIDESGMPKERFSAEFPKEGPSILRIQQVVRGDSAAYFCASSPPGKAMNTEAFFGQGTRLTVV.

This chain links TRBV5-5 with TRBJ2-3; D unclear. Trimming removed 0 bases at V and 0 bases at J, with 5 bases between. Per the germline V gene, CDR1 is SGHKS and CDR2 is YYEKEE (reference sequence). The CDR3 covers 14 residues. This chain's CDR3 is CASSLVTSTDTQYF. CDR3 nucleotide sequence: TGTGCCAGCAGCTTGGTAACCAGCACAGATACGCAGTATTTT.

The V call is TRBV5-8, the J call TRBJ2-1, with D possibly TRBD1 on 6 matching bases. V was clipped by 3 bases and J by 9 bases, with 19 bases between them. The CDR3 consists of 15 residues. The germline V gene has CDR1 SGHTS and CDR2 YDEGEE. Written as DNA, the CDR3 is TGTGCCAGCAGCTCCGGGAACAGGGCGTTCATTGAGCAGTTCTTC. The encoded protein is CASSSGNRAFIEQFF.

The chain uses TRBV11-2 and TRBJ1-4, with D perhaps matching TRBD1 (5 bases). CDR3 length equals 14 residues. In germline, CDR1 is SGHAT, CDR2 FQNNGV. Trimming pared 4 bases from V and 8 bases from J, leaving 14 bases between. The CDR3 region is CASSSDRVSEKLFF. CDR3 bases: TGTGCCAGCAGCTCAGACAGAGTTTCGGAAAAACTGTTTTTT.

The chain carries TRBV6-6 and TRBJ1-2; 9 nucleotides agree with TRBD1. The CDR3 covers 15 residues. With 5 bases clipped from V and 5 bases from J, the junction kept 9 bases outside the gene matches. Germline assignment: CDR1 MNHNY and CDR2 SVGAGI (reference sequence). The CDR3 nucleotides read TGTGCCAGCAGTCGTCCGGGACAGGGTAGTTATGGCTACACCTTC. It encodes CASSRPGQGSYGYTF.

This CDR3 reads CASSLASAGPAFF. CDR3 nucleotide sequence: TGTGCCAGCAGCTTAGCATCGGCGGGACCCGCTTTCTTT. The chain has TRBV7-6 and TRBJ1-1; D might be TRBD1 (5 bases). Per the germline V gene, CDR1 is SGHVS and CDR2 is FNYEAQ. The CDR3 covers 13 residues. V was shortened by 0 bases and J by 11 bases, with 13 bases between the two germline ends.

This clone has a handful of counts. J is TRBJ1-1 and V is TRBV13, with a weak D call TRBD1 (5 bases). This CDR3 has 14 residues. Deletions cut 5 bases from V and 1 base from J, with 11 bases between. Germline CDR1 and CDR2: PRHDT and FYEKMQ (reference sequence). CDR3 sequence: CASSRGRPNTEAFF. CDR3 bases: TGTGCCAGCAGCCGGGGACGCCCGAACACTGAAGCTTTCTTT.

J is TRBJ2-3 and V is TRBV11-2, with no clear D. Trimming removed 1 base at V and 2 bases at J, with 10 bases between. In germline, CDR1 is SGHAT, CDR2 FQNNGV. The CDR3 is 15 amino acids. The CDR3 protein is CASSLGTPYTDTQYF. The CDR3, as DNA: TGTGCCAGCAGCTTAGGGACGCCATACACAGATACGCAGTATTTT.

CDR3 nucleotides: TGTGCAGGGGTCAGCGGGTACTCCTACAATGAGCAGTTCTTC. Its protein is CAGVSGYSYNEQFF. This chain connects TRBV2 to TRBJ2-1, with D maybe TRBD2 (6 bases). This CDR3 has 14 residues. Germline assignment: CDR1 SNHLY and CDR2 FYNNEI.

This clone has more than one count but fewer than ten. This chain connects TRBV9 to TRBJ1-3; no firm D call. This CDR3 has 17 residues. Germline loops: CDR1 SGDLS, CDR2 YYNGEE. V was pared by 0 bases and J by 5 bases, with 18 bases between. CDR3 sequence (DNA): TGTGCCAGCAGCGTAGGGATCGATTGGAGCCGAAGAAACACCATATATTTT. Translated, it gives CASSVGIDWSRRNTIYF.

This clone was counted once. The chain has TRBV6-6 and TRBJ2-1, with 9 bases aligning to TRBD2. Looked up from germline, CDR1 is MNHNY and CDR2 is SVGAGI (reference sequence). V gave up 6 bases and J gave up 6 bases; unmatched junction bases: 9. The CDR3 contains 15 residues. The CDR3 is CASSPRLAGSNEQFF. CDR3 sequence (DNA): TGTGCCAGCAGCCCCCGCCTAGCGGGAAGCAATGAGCAGTTCTTC.

The V gene is TRBV2, the J gene TRBJ2-1; 9 bases align to TRBD2. From germline, CDR1 is SNHLY and CDR2 FYNNEI. The J segment lost 7 bases and the V segment lost 4 bases, leaving 14 bases of the junction unmatched. The CDR3 sequence is 17 residues long. CDR3 sequence reads: CASSVLLAGGGANEQFF. The CDR3 DNA follows: TGTGCCAGCAGTGTACTGCTCGCGGGAGGGGGGGCTAATGAGCAGTTCTTC.

CDR3 in amino acids: CASGLSNSGELFF. In nucleotides, the CDR3 is TGTGCTAGTGGTTTGTCCAATAGCGGGGAGCTGTTTTTT. V is TRBV12-5 and J is TRBJ2-2; D not resolved. This CDR3 has 13 amino acids. V gave up 2 bases and J gave up 7 bases, with 8 bases separating them. Germline CDR1 reads LGHNT; CDR2 reads FRNRAP. The full variable domain, rest sourced from reference TRBV12-5 and TRBJ2-2, is DARVTQTPRHKVTEMGQEVTMRCQPILGHNTVFWYRQTMMQGLELLAYFRNRAPLDDSGMPKDRFSAEMPDATLATLKIQPSEPRDSAVYFCASGLSNSGELFFGEGSRLTVL.

The sample holds one count of this clone. This chain links TRBV6-5 with TRBJ1-5, with D perhaps matching TRBD1 (6 bases). Trimming removed 4 bases from V and 6 bases from J, with 13 bases in between. This CDR3 region has 14 residues. CDR1 MNHEY and CDR2 SVGAGI come from the germline V gene. Here the CDR3 DNA reads TGTGCCAGCAGTTCCCAGGGGAAAGGTCAGCCCCAGCATTTT. Translation: CASSSQGKGQPQHF.

This sequence joins TRBV6-1 and TRBJ2-2; D uncertain. The germline gives CDR1 MNHNS, CDR2 SASEGT. This CDR3 region has 13 residues. V lost 5 bases and J lost 7, with 11 bases in between. The CDR3 nucleotides are TGTGCCAGCAGTCTAACCCAGGTCGGGGAGCTGTTTTTT. Amino acid sequence: CASSLTQVGELFF.

The J gene is TRBJ1-5, the V gene TRBV28, with a tentative D call TRBD1 (6 bases). CDR1 MDHEN and CDR2 SYDVKM come from the germline V gene. Between the trimmed V and J ends, which lost 6 bases and 3 bases, there was a span of 15 bases. The CDR3 has 15 amino acids. The CDR3 region is CASSPGHFDNQPQHF. The CDR3 coding sequence is TGTGCCAGCAGCCCGGGACATTTCGACAATCAGCCCCAGCATTTT.

Regarding this clone: The sample carries other DNA sequences with the same CDR3. The CDR3 DNA follows: TGCAGTGCTGCTAACACTGAAGCTTTCTTT. Its translation is CSAANTEAFF. The V and J genes are TRBV20-1 and TRBJ1-1; D ambiguous. V was trimmed by 5 bases and J by 2 bases, leaving 3 bases between them. The V gene's germline CDR1 is DFQATT and CDR2 SNEGSKA (reference sequence). This CDR3 contains 10 residues.

J is TRBJ2-5 and V is TRBV28, with 7 bases matching TRBD2. Germline values: CDR1 MDHEN, CDR2 SYDVKM. The CDR3 runs 13 residues. V trimming: 4 bases; J trimming: 9 bases; junction bases outside the gene matches: 8. The CDR3 here is CASSSQTRGAQYF. The CDR3 DNA follows: TGTGCCAGCAGTTCTCAAACTCGGGGGGCCCAGTACTTC. The full variable domain, rest sourced from reference TRBV28 and TRBJ2-5, is DVKVTQSSRYLVKRTGEKVFLECVQDMDHENMFWYRQDPGLGLRLIYFSYDVKMKEKGDIPEGYSVSREKKERFSLILESASTNQTSMYLCASSSQTRGAQYFGPGTRLLVL.

The chain carries TRBV30 and TRBJ2-5, with a tentative D call TRBD2 (5 bases). The CDR3 covers 13 residues. V was trimmed by 4 bases and J by 8 bases, leaving 17 bases between them. Germline loops: CDR1 GTSNPN, CDR2 SVGIG (reference sequence). The CDR3: CAWKDSGGTTQYF. The CDR3 coding sequence is TGTGCCTGGAAGGACTCGGGCGGCACCACCCAGTACTTC.

The chain uses TRBV7-2 and TRBJ1-2; 8 bases match TRBD1. CDR3 length: 14 amino acids. Trimming cost V 4 bases and J 8 bases; bases outside gene matches: 9. Germline CDR1 SGHTA, CDR2 FQGNSA. The CDR3 region is CASSSMDRVDGYTF. The CDR3 DNA reads as TGTGCCAGCAGCTCAATGGACAGGGTGGACGGCTACACCTTC.

This chain links TRBV28 with TRBJ1-5; D not certain. CDR1 MDHEN and CDR2 SYDVKM come from the germline V gene. This CDR3 has 14 residues. Trimming left V 5 bases short and J 4 bases short, with 12 bases between. The CDR3 DNA reads TGTGCCAGCAGTCCAGCAACGGGAAATCAGCCCCAGCATTTT. This gives the protein CASSPATGNQPQHF.